This T cell receptor (beta chain) was retrieved from a study of identical twins. cDNA carried unique molecular identifiers, and a universal primer site was added by template switching. TCRdb processed the 5' RACE reads anew with MiXCR; each CDR3 protein has one entry. The repertoire consists of about 720,000 distinct CDR3 sequences, with around 8.3% occurring once and the leading ten covering 0.98%. This clonotype has only a few counts. Germline CDR1 SGHRS, CDR2 YFSETQ. The CDR3 runs to 15 residues. V was cut by 7 bases and J by 3 bases, with 20 bases left in between. The same data also went into a second study, on yellow fever vaccine responses in identical twins.

This receptor was obtained from a woman in her late teens or twenties in good health. The sequenced material came from PBMCs. V is TRBV5-1 and J is TRBJ2-7; D gene uncertain. The CDR3 loop is CASSNPRAGDYEQYF. CDR3 DNA sequence: TGCGCCAGCTCCAACCCACGCGCCGGAGACTACGAGCAGTACTTC.